Listed below are T cell receptor beta chains from one sample, sequenced in a study of T-cell memory formation after mild COVID-19. MiXCR was run by TCRdb on the 5' RACE reads, yielding one entry per CDR3 protein. Altogether hundreds of thousands of distinct CDR3 sequences are present, 20% to 30% being singletons, with the ten largest covering about an eighth. The sample was PBMCs or a T cell subset sorted from them (not recorded which). The receptors derive from an adult woman who had mild COVID-19 (a few samples of this study predate the infection). Cell type and time point are not known. The CDR3 runs from the conserved cysteine through the conserved F or W. A D gene is named only where the DNA matches it firmly. Clone size is given for some rows only: seen once, a few or many times, or a class if the clone is expanded.

.	TRBJ1-1	TRBV29-1	TRBD1	TGCAGCGTCTCCCGGACAGGGGTAAACACTGAAGCTTTCTTT	CSVSRTGVNTEAFF
.	TRBJ2-1	TRBV24-1	.	TGTGCCACCAGTGGGGCCACTTGGCCCCCCTATGAGCAGTTCTTC	CATSGATWPPYEQFF
few	TRBJ2-2	TRBV5-6	TRBD1	TGTGCCAGCAGCGCCGGGACAGGGGGGAACACCGGGGAGCTGTTTTTT	CASSAGTGGNTGELFF
.	TRBJ2-1	TRBV27	.	TGTGCCAGCAGTTTATCCTGGATTTCGTACGATGAGCAGTTCTTC	CASSLSWISYDEQFF
.	TRBJ2-5	TRBV6-2/TRBV6-3	TRBD1	TGTGCCAGCAGACTCAGAGACAGGGCGGGCCAAGAGACCCGGTACTTC	CASRLRDRAGQETRYF
.	TRBJ2-3	TRBV24-1	.	TGTGCCACCAACCGGGGGACAGATACGCAGTATTTT	CATNRGTDTQYF
.	TRBJ2-7	TRBV19	TRBD2	TGTGCCAGTAGTATAGCGGGAGGGGGCGAGCAGTACTTC	CASSIAGGGEQYF
.	TRBJ2-7	TRBV11-3	.	TGTGCCAGCAGCTTATCTGAGGGCTACTCCTACGAGCAGTACTTC	CASSLSEGYSYEQYF
many	TRBJ2-7	TRBV5-6	.	TGTGCCAGCAGCCGTACTGCCTACGAGCAGTACTTC	CASSRTAYEQYF
few	TRBJ1-4	TRBV24-1	.	TGTGCCACCAGTGATTGGTTGAGCGTTAATGAAAAACTGTTTTTT	CATSDWLSVNEKLFF
.	TRBJ1-1	TRBV2	TRBD1	TGTGCCAGCAGTATGCGGACAGGGTGGACTGAAGCTTTCTTT	CASSMRTGWTEAFF
.	TRBJ2-3	TRBV4-3	TRBD2	TGCGCCAGCAGCCGGACTAGCGGGAGTTTGACAGATACGCAGTATTTT	CASSRTSGSLTDTQYF
many	TRBJ2-5	TRBV5-1	.	TGCGCCAGCAGCTTTGGGAGGACCCGAGAGACCCAGTACTTC	CASSFGRTRETQYF
few	TRBJ2-7	TRBV7-9	TRBD1	TGTGCCAGCAGCTCTGCGGGACAGGGGTCCTACGAGCAGTACTTC	CASSSAGQGSYEQYF
.	TRBJ1-2	TRBV5-5	.	TGTGCCAGCAGCACAACAGGGTTTGGGAACTATGGCTACACCTTC	CASSTTGFGNYGYTF
.	TRBJ2-3	TRBV2	.	TGTGCCAGCAGTGACGGTAGGGTGGGCGACACAGATACGCAGTATTTT	CASSDGRVGDTDTQYF
few	TRBJ2-1	TRBV5-6	.	TGTGCCAGCAGCCAGGCGGCAGGGAATGAGCAGTTCTTC	CASSQAAGNEQFF
few	TRBJ2-1	TRBV5-1	TRBD2	TGCGCCAGCAGCAAGGGACTAGCCGACAATGAGCAGTTCTTC	CASSKGLADNEQFF
.	TRBJ2-1	TRBV7-9	TRBD2	TGTGCCAGCAGCTTAGTTAGCGGGGGGATCGACAATGAGCAGTTCTTC	CASSLVSGGIDNEQFF
few	TRBJ2-7	TRBV10-3	TRBD1	TGTGCCATCAGTGAGGCGACAGGGTCCTACGAGCAGTACTTC	CAISEATGSYEQYF
few	TRBJ1-1	TRBV12-3/TRBV12-4	.	TGTGCCAGCAGTTCGGGTTCGTCAGGGCTATCGAACACTGAAGCTTTCTTT	CASSSGSSGLSNTEAFF
.	TRBJ2-7	TRBV7-8	.	TGTGCCAGCAGCTCTACCGCGGGAATTAGTACCTACGAGCAGTACTTC	CASSSTAGISTYEQYF
.	TRBJ2-7	TRBV20-1	TRBD2	TGCAGTGCTAACAACCCTAGCGGGGGAGGTTTCGAGCAGTACTTC	CSANNPSGGGFEQYF
.	TRBJ2-1	TRBV2	TRBD2	TGTGCCAGCAGTGAAGGCGCTAGCGGGGGGTGGAATGAGCAGTTCTTC	CASSEGASGGWNEQFF
few	TRBJ1-5	TRBV12-3/TRBV12-4	.	TGTGCCAGCAGTTACGGCCGGAGCCATAGCAATCAGCCCCAGCATTTT	CASSYGRSHSNQPQHF
.	TRBJ2-5	TRBV12-3/TRBV12-4	TRBD1	TGTGCCAGCAGTTATACAGGGGGCGCGGAAGAGACCCAGTACTTC	CASSYTGGAEETQYF
few	TRBJ2-1	TRBV7-9	TRBD1	TGTGCCAGCAGCATCTCTTGGACAGGGGGAGACAATGAGCAGTTCTTC	CASSISWTGGDNEQFF
.	TRBJ1-1	TRBV7-9	TRBD1	TGTGCCAGCAGCTCACGCGAGGGACAGGGGGCAATGAACACTGAAGCTTTCTTT	CASSSREGQGAMNTEAFF
.	TRBJ2-3	TRBV24-1	TRBD2	TGTGCCACCAGTAGAGCTAGCGGAAGCACAGATACGCAGTATTTT	CATSRASGSTDTQYF
.	TRBJ2-1	TRBV18	.	TGTGCCAGCTCACCACCGATAGTCGATGAGCAGTTCTTC	CASSPPIVDEQFF
.	TRBJ2-2	TRBV12-3/TRBV12-4	.	TGTGCCAGCAGCCCACAGACAGCGAACACCGGGGAGCTGTTTTTT	CASSPQTANTGELFF
.	TRBJ2-3	TRBV5-1	TRBD2	TGCGCCAGCAGCTTGATAGCGGGAAGCGATACGCAGTATTTT	CASSLIAGSDTQYF
many	TRBJ2-5	TRBV4-3	.	TGCGCCAGCAGCCTCGGGGTGCAGGAGACCCAGTACTTC	CASSLGVQETQYF
.	TRBJ1-3	TRBV20-1	.	TGCAGTGCTTGGAGGGGCCAATCTGGAAACACCATATATTTT	CSAWRGQSGNTIYF
few	TRBJ2-2	TRBV5-1	.	TGCGCCAGCAGCTCTCAGCATACCGGGGAGCTGTTTTTT	CASSSQHTGELFF
.	TRBJ1-1	TRBV6-5	.	TGTGCCAGCAGTTACAGAGAGGTCCCCCCGGACACTGAAGCTTTCTTT	CASSYREVPPDTEAFF
.	TRBJ2-2	TRBV20-1	TRBD2	TGCAGTGCTAGGAGCGGTAGCGGGAGAGGGTGGACCGGGGAGCTGTTTTTT	CSARSGSGRGWTGELFF
.	TRBJ2-7	TRBV3-1	.	TGTGCCAGCAGCCAGACCCTCGTATCCGAGCAGTACTTC	CASSQTLVSEQYF
.	TRBJ2-1	TRBV5-6	TRBD2	TGTGCCAGCAGCTTCGGACTAGCGGGGGGACATGAGCAGTTCTTC	CASSFGLAGGHEQFF
.	TRBJ2-7	TRBV5-1	TRBD2	TGCGCCAGCAGCTTCCTTAGCGGGAGTGACTACGAGCAGTACTTC	CASSFLSGSDYEQYF
many	TRBJ2-7	TRBV4-1	.	TGCGCCAGCAGCCAAGATTCTGAGGGCTTGTATCCCTACGAGCAGTACTTC	CASSQDSEGLYPYEQYF
.	TRBJ2-3	TRBV2	.	TGTGCCAGCAGTGGTCGGGACGGAACAGATACGCAGTATTTT	CASSGRDGTDTQYF
.	TRBJ2-7	TRBV7-9	.	TGTGCCAGCAGCCGAGCCGGGACAACAATCTCCTACGAGCAGTACTTC	CASSRAGTTISYEQYF
.	TRBJ2-3	TRBV27	.	TGTGCCAGCACCCGGTCGGGGATCACAGATACGCAGTATTTT	CASTRSGITDTQYF